This TCR beta chain is from a study of blood T cell repertoires in COVID-19. At the level of the study: Sites across the United States, Italy and Spain contributed samples from acute and convalescent COVID-19. T cells, B-cell-depleted T cells, or PBMCs provided the cDNA or gDNA that served as material.

In assigning cohorts, the study relied on participant-reported clinical history. Recovery meant two consecutive negative NP/OP PCR tests, professional clearance, or resolved symptoms. The V gene's germline CDR1 is SGHAT and CDR2 FQNNGV. J lost 1 base, V lost 5 bases, and 7 bases had no gene match. The CDR3 extends over 17 amino acids. Clones were read by immunoSEQ multiplex PCR, and TCRdb kept only the in-frame ones, dropping some. The data contain over 200,000 clones, 90% of them singletons. Sequences were obtained from PBMCs or T cells enriched from blood (not recorded which). This chain links TRBV11-2 with TRBJ2-5; TRBD2 agrees at 13 bases. The receptor's source is a man aged 25 to 40 who had recovered from COVID-19. CDR3 nucleotide sequence: TGTGCCAGCAGCACCGGGACTAGCGGGATATCCCAAGAGACCCAGTACTTC. Amino acid sequence: CASSTGTSGISQETQYF.